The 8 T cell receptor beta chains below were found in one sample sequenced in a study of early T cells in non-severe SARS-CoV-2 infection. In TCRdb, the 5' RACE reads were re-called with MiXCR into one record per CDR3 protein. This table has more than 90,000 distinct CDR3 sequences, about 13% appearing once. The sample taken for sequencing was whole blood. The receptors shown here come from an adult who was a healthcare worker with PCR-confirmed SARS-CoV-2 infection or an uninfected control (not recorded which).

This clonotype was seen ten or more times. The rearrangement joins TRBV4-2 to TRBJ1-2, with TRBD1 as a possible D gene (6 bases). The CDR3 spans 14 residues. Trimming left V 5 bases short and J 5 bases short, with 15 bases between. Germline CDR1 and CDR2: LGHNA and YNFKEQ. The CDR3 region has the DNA TGTGCCAGCAGCGCCCCGACAGGTTTTTATGGCTACACCTTC. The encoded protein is CASSAPTGFYGYTF.

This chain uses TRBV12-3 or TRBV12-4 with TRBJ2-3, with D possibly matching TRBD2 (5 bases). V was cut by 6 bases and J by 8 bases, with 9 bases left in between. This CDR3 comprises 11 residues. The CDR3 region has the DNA TGTGCCAGCAGGAGGGAAGTTACGCAGTATTTT. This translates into CASRREVTQYF.

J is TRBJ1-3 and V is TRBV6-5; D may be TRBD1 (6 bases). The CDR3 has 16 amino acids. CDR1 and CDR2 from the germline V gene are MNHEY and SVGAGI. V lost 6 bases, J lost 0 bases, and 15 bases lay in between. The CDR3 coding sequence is TGTGCCAGCAGCATTATGGGACACCTCTCTGGAAACACCATATATTTT. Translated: CASSIMGHLSGNTIYF.

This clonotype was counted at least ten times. CDR3 amino acids: CASSLMEGYYEQYF. The CDR3, as DNA: TGTGCCAGCAGCTTAATGGAGGGGTACTACGAGCAGTACTTC. The rearrangement uses TRBV7-6 and TRBJ2-7, with D possibly matching TRBD2 (6 bases). The length of the CDR3 is 14 residues. Trimming took off 2 bases at V and 3 bases at J, with 11 bases between the two ends. Looked up from germline, CDR1 is SGHVS and CDR2 is FNYEAQ.

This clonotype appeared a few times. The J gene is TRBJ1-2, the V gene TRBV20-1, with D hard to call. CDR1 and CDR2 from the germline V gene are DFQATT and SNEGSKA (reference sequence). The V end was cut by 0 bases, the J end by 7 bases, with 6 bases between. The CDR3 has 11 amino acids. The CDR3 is CSARDLIGYTF. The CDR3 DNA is TGCAGTGCTAGAGACTTGATTGGCTACACCTTC.

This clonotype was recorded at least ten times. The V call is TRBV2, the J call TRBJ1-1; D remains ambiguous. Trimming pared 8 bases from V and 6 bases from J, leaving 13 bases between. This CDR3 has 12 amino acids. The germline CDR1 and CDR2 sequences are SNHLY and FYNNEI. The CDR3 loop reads CASFGGSAEAFF. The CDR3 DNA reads TGTGCCAGCTTTGGTGGGAGCGCTGAAGCTTTCTTT.

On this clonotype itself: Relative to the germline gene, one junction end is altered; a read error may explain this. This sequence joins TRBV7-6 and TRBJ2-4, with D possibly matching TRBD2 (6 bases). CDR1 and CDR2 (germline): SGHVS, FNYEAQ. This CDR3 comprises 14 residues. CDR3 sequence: CASSSQQDGTSIFF. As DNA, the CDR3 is TGTGCCAGCAGCTCCCAGCAAGATGGGACTTCCATCTTCTTC.

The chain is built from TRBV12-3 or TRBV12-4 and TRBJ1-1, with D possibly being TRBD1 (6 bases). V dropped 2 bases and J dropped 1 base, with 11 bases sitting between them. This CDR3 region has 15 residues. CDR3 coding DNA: TGTGCCAGCAGTTTAAGTTGGGGGGCGAACACTGAAGCTTTCTTT. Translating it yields CASSLSWGANTEAFF.